These 12 T cell receptor beta chains originate from one sample sequenced in a study of a mutant IDH1 vaccine in newly diagnosed glioma. Time point given: baseline, week 1 (first vaccination visit). Treatment: pre-vaccination baseline after standard-of-care therapy. Method: immunoSEQ multiplex PCR; TCRdb's copy keeps in-frame clones and lacks some. The table lists 70,000 or so clones, around four fifths of them singletons. Sample: peripheral blood mononuclear cells (PBMCs), taken from a glioma patient treated with radiotherapy, temozolomide or both. The receptor source for this set is a young woman with glioma. Some clones in this sample may be carry-over from other donors' samples.

This chain links TRBV5-8 with TRBJ1-6; 10 positions match TRBD1. This CDR3 has 15 amino acids. From germline, CDR1 is SGHTS and CDR2 YDEGEE. V gave up 0 bases and J gave up 9 bases; unmatched junction bases: 3. As DNA, the CDR3 is TGTGCCAGCAGCTTGGGACAGGGGGCAGGTTCACCCCTCCACTTT. It codes for CASSLGQGAGSPLHF.

J is TRBJ2-5 and V is TRBV29-1; weak D call: TRBD1 (6 bases). The CDR3 loop spans 14 amino acids. Germline CDR1 SQVTM, CDR2 ANQGSEA. V was clipped by 4 bases and J by 0 bases, with 12 bases between them. The DNA of the CDR3 is TGCAGCGTTGCCAGGGGCCAGTACCAAGAGACCCAGTACTTC. This codes for CSVARGQYQETQYF.

The J gene is TRBJ2-7, the V gene TRBV19; D is undetermined. CDR1 LNHDA and CDR2 SQIVND come from the germline V gene (reference sequence). The CDR3 runs to 13 residues. V was clipped by 2 bases and J by 2 bases, with 7 bases between them. This CDR3 is CASSIQSTYEQYF. The CDR3 region has the DNA TGTGCCAGTAGTATACAGAGCACCTACGAGCAGTACTTC.

The rearrangement joins TRBV2 to TRBJ2-1; D ambiguous. Germline lookup yields CDR1 SNHLY and CDR2 FYNNEI. V gave up 4 bases and J gave up 3 bases, with 7 bases separating them. The length of the CDR3 is 13 residues. CDR3 in DNA: TGTGCCAGCAGTGTCTACCTCTACAATGAGCAGTTCTTC. Residues: CASSVYLYNEQFF.

The table lists this clone with a count of one. In DNA, the CDR3 is TGTGCCAGTAGTATAGTAGTACAGGGTGGGGAGGTTGAAGCTTTCTTT. This gives the protein CASSIVVQGGEVEAFF. The V call is TRBV19, the J call TRBJ1-1; D possibly corresponds to TRBD1 (6 bases). Germline V gene lookup returns CDR1 LNHDA and CDR2 SQIVND (reference sequence). The CDR3 is made up of 16 amino acids. V lost 1 base to trimming and J lost 7 bases, with 19 bases between them.

The V gene is TRBV19, the J gene TRBJ2-7; 11 positions agree with TRBD2. CDR3 size: 16 residues. The J segment lost 3 bases and the V segment lost 5 bases, leaving 9 bases of the junction unmatched. CDR1 and CDR2 from the germline V gene are LNHDA and SQIVND (reference sequence). The CDR3 nucleotides are TGTGCCAGTAGTCCGGCTAGCGGGAGGTATCTCTACGAGCAGTACTTC. The encoded protein is CASSPASGRYLYEQYF. Together with reference TRBV19 and TRBJ2-7, the CDR3 gives the full variable domain: DGGITQSPKYLFRKEGQNVTLSCEQNLNHDAMYWYRQDPGQGLRLIYYSQIVNDFQKGDIAEGYSVSREKKESFPLTVTSAQKNPTAFYLCASSPASGRYLYEQYFGPGTRLTVT.

V is TRBV15 and J is TRBJ1-4, with no clear D. Trimming took 0 bases from V and 0 from J, leaving 8 bases between them. CDR1 is LNHNV and CDR2 is YYDKDF in the germline V gene (reference sequence). The CDR3 loop spans 16 amino acids. CDR3 bases: TGTGCCACCAGCAGAGAGGGAGAGGCAACTAATGAAAAACTGTTTTTT. It is translated as CATSREGEATNEKLFF.

J is TRBJ2-7 and V is TRBV4-3; 8 nucleotides agree with TRBD2. J was trimmed by 8 bases and V by 4 bases; bases with no gene match: 22. Looked up from germline, CDR1 is LGHNA and CDR2 is YSLEER. This CDR3 has 18 amino acids. The CDR3 reads CASSPSGQAGVRGVKQYF. CDR3 coding DNA: TGCGCCAGCAGCCCCTCAGGGCAAGCGGGGGTCCGGGGCGTCAAGCAGTACTTC.

This clone showed up just a few times. The CDR3: CASSLFSSYNEQFF. The CDR3 region has the DNA TGTGCCAGCAGCTTGTTCAGCTCCTACAATGAGCAGTTCTTC. The genes are TRBV5-6 and TRBJ2-1; D not resolved. This CDR3 comprises 14 residues. CDR1 SGHDT and CDR2 YYEEEE come from the germline V gene. V lost 1 base, J lost 0 bases, and 5 bases lay in between.

This clone was observed a single time. The chain has TRBV11-2 and TRBJ2-7, with 8 bases matching TRBD1. V lost 4 bases and J lost 4; bases outside the gene matches: 12. Germline CDR1 and CDR2: SGHAT and FQNNGV. The length of the CDR3 is 16 residues. As DNA, the CDR3 is TGTGCCAGCAGCTCCGACGGGACAGGTAGATATTACGAGCAGTACTTC. It codes for CASSSDGTGRYYEQYF.

Here the CDR3 DNA reads TGTGCCTGGCAGGCAAGCTCTGGGGCCAACGTCCTGACTTTC. As protein: CAWQASSGANVLTF. The V and J genes are TRBV30 and TRBJ2-6, with D hard to call. The CDR3 has 14 amino acids. Trimming left V 5 bases short and J 0 bases short, with 8 bases between. Germline V lookup: CDR1 GTSNPN, CDR2 SVGIG (reference sequence).

The chain recombines TRBV9 with TRBJ2-1; D might be TRBD2 (5 bases). The CDR3 totals 16 residues. From germline, CDR1 is SGDLS and CDR2 YYNGEE. The V end lost 0 bases, the J end lost 5 bases, and 15 bases lay between the germline ends. CDR3 region: CASSVDVSALHNEQFF. The CDR3 DNA reads TGTGCCAGCAGCGTAGACGTTAGCGCACTACACAATGAGCAGTTCTTC.